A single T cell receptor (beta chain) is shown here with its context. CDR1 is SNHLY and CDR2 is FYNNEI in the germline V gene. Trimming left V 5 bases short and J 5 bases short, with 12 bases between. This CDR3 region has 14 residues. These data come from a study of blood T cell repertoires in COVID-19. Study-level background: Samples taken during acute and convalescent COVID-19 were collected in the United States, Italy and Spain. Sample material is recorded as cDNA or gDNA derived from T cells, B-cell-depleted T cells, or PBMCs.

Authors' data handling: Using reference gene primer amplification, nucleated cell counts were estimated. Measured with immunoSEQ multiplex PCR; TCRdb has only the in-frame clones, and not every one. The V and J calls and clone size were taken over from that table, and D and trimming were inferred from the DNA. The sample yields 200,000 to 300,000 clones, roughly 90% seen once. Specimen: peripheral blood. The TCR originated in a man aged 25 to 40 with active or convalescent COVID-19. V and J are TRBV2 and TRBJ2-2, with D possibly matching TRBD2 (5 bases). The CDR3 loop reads CASSLRTLTGELFF. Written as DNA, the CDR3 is TGTGCCAGCAGTCTAAGGACTTTGACCGGGGAGCTGTTTTTT.